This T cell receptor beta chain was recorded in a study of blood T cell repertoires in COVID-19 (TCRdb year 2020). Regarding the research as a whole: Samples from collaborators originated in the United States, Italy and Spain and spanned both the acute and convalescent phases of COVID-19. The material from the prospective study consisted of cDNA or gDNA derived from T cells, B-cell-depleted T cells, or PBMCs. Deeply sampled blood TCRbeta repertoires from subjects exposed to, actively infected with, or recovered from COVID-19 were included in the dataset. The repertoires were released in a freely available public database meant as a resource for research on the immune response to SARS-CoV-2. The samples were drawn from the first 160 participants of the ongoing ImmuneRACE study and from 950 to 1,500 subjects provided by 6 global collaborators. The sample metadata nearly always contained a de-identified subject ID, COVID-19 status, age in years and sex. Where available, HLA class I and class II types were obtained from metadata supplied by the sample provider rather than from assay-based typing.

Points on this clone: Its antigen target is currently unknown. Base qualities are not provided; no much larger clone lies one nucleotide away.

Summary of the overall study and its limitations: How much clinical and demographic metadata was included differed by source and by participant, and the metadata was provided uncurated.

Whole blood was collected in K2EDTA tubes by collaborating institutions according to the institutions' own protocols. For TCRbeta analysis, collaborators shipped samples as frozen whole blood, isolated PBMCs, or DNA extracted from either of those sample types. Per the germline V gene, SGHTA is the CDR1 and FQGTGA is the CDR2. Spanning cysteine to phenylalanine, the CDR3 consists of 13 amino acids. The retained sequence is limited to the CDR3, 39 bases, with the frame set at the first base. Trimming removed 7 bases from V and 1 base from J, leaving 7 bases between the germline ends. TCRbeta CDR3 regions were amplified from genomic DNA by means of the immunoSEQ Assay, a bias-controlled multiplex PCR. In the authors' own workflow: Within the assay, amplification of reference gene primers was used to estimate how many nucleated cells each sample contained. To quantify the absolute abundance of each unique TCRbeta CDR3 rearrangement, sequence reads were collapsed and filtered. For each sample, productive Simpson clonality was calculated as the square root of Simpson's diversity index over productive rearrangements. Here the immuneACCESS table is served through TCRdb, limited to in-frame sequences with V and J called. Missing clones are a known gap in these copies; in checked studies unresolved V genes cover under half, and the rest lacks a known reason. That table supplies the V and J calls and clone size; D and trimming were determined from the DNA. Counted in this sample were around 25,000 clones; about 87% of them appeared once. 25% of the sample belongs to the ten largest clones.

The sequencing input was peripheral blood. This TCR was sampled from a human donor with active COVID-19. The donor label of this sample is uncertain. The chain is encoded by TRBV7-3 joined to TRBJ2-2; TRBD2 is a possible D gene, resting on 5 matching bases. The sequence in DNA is TGTGCCAGCAAAAGCGGGAACACCGGGGAGCTGTTTTTT. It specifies CASKSGNTGELFF.